A single sample gave rise to the 29 T cell receptor beta chains below, sequenced in a study of cytomegalovirus exposure and HLA in healthy donors. The study ran its PCR with 60 Vbeta and 13 Jbeta primers. Measured with immunoSEQ multiplex PCR; TCRdb has only the in-frame clones, and not every one. The sample has 150,000 to 200,000 clones, around 80% seen once. Input material: PBMCs. The receptors come from a girl aged 2 to 9 in good health and CMV-seropositive.

This chain uses TRBV7-6 with TRBJ2-1, with 8 bases identical to TRBD2. The CDR3 is 15 amino acids. Germline V gene sequence: CDR1 SGHVS, CDR2 FNYEAQ. Trimming removed 1 base from V and 5 bases from J; junction bases left unmatched: 4. CDR3 nucleotide sequence: TGTGCCAGCAGCTTAGATGGCGGGGGGCACAATGAGCAGTTCTTC. This encodes CASSLDGGGHNEQFF.

J is TRBJ2-5 and V is TRBV2; perhaps TRBD1 as D (5 bases). The last part of the DNA fits TRBJ2-7 better; the J call may be wrong. Looked up from germline, CDR1 is SNHLY and CDR2 is FYNNEI. The CDR3 length is 19 residues. DNA for the CDR3: TGTGCCAGCAGCAACACCGGACCATGGGGCCGGGCGGACGCACGCGAGCAGTACTTC. Encoded protein: CASSNTGPWGRADAREQYF.

The chain has TRBV4-1 and TRBJ2-7; TRBD1 agrees at 8 bases. V was clipped by 3 bases and J by 3 bases; unmatched bases: 10. The CDR3 runs to 16 residues. Germline V lookup: CDR1 MGHRA, CDR2 YSYEKL. The CDR3 bases are TGCGCCAGCAGCCAGGGGGGCCGTGGACAGGGCTACGAGCAGTACTTC. It specifies CASSQGGRGQGYEQYF.

Written as DNA, the CDR3 is TGTGCCAGCAGCTTAATGCCTGGGGACAGGGGGCATGGGGCCAACGTCCTGACTTTC. This encodes CASSLMPGDRGHGANVLTF. This chain joins TRBV7-3 and TRBJ2-6; the match to TRBD1 covers 12 bases. V was clipped by 1 base and J by 3 bases; unmatched bases: 7. The germline gives CDR1 SGHTA, CDR2 FQGTGA. The CDR3 is made up of 19 amino acids. The entire variable domain, with the rest obtained from reference TRBV7-3 and TRBJ2-6, is as follows: GAGVSQTPSNKVTEKGKYVELRCDPISGHTALYWYRQSLGQGPEFLIYFQGTGAADDSGLPNDRFFAVRPEGSVSTLKIQRTERGDSAVYLCASSLMPGDRGHGANVLTFGAGSRLTVL.

This chain connects TRBV5-3 to TRBJ2-1; TRBD1 matches at 8 bases. TRBV5-3 is recorded as an ORF, its role being uncertain. This CDR3 is built from 16 residues. Trimming at V came to 3 bases and at J to 7 bases, leaving 12 bases not matched to a gene. The CDR3: CARSSSDRASWNEQFF. In DNA form, the CDR3 reads TGTGCCAGAAGCTCATCGGACAGGGCTTCTTGGAATGAGCAGTTCTTC.

Comments on this clone: Other DNA sequences from this sample encode an identical CDR3 as well. V is TRBV19 and J is TRBJ1-5; TRBD1 matches at 9 bases. CDR1 LNHDA and CDR2 SQIVND come from the germline V gene (reference sequence). The CDR3 has 14 amino acids. J lost 6 bases, V lost 4 bases, and 4 bases had no gene match. The DNA of the CDR3 is TGTGCCAGTAGTAGGGGACAGGGAGGTCAGCCCCAGCATTTT. It translates to CASSRGQGGQPQHF.

CDR3 nucleotides: TGTGCCAGCAGTTTAACAGGGACCCGTTTCTACAATGAGCAGTTCTTC. It encodes CASSLTGTRFYNEQFF. The chain uses TRBV27 and TRBJ2-1, with TRBD1 as a possible D gene (6 bases). The V end was cut by 2 bases, the J end by 3 bases, with 14 bases between. The CDR3 is made up of 16 amino acids. Germline V gene data show CDR1 as MNHEY and CDR2 as SMNVEV (reference sequence).

V is TRBV10-1 and J is TRBJ2-2; 10 nucleotides line up with TRBD2. The V gene's germline CDR1 is WNHNN and CDR2 SYGVQD (reference sequence). Trimming took 5 bases from V and 5 from J; bases not matched to a gene: 2. CDR3 length equals 14 residues. The chain's CDR3 is CASSPSGRTGELFF. CDR3 bases: TGCGCCAGCAGTCCTAGCGGGAGAACCGGGGAGCTGTTTTTT.

The J gene is TRBJ2-3, the V gene TRBV11-2; 7 bases match TRBD1. Germline assignment: CDR1 SGHAT and CDR2 FQNNGV. V shed 5 bases, J shed 0 bases, and the junction held 5 bases outside the gene matches. The CDR3 covers 15 residues. In DNA, the CDR3 is TGTGCCAGCAGCGCTCAGGGGGTAAGCACAGATACGCAGTATTTT. Amino acid sequence: CASSAQGVSTDTQYF.

This clone occurred a few times. The rearrangement links TRBV6-1 to TRBJ2-4; D may be TRBD2 (6 bases). The germline V and J ends were trimmed by 2 bases and 8 bases, with 7 bases remaining between them. Germline CDR1 MNHNS, CDR2 SASEGT. The CDR3 covers 12 residues. CDR3 loop: CASSERRDIQYF. In nucleotides, the CDR3 is TGTGCCAGCAGTGAAAGGAGGGACATTCAGTACTTC.

The chain has TRBV6-5 and TRBJ2-3; D is uncertain. The germline gives CDR1 MNHEY, CDR2 SVGAGI. V lost 6 bases, J lost 1 base, and 11 bases lay in between. CDR3 size: 14 residues. In DNA, the CDR3 is TGTGCCAGCAGCCTCAGAGAGGGCACAGATACGCAGTATTTT. Its translation: CASSLREGTDTQYF.

This clone has a single count. V is TRBV9 and J is TRBJ2-1; tentative D call: TRBD2 (6 bases). The CDR3 runs to 14 residues. The germline gives CDR1 SGDLS, CDR2 YYNGEE. The V gene lost 0 bases and the J gene lost 5 bases, with 9 bases spanning the gap. The CDR3 spells CASSVALANNEQFF. The DNA of the CDR3 is TGTGCCAGCAGCGTAGCTCTAGCGAACAATGAGCAGTTCTTC.

The chain carries TRBV28 and TRBJ2-3, with 10 nucleotides matching TRBD2. The CDR3 has 15 amino acids. J lost 6 bases, V lost 5 bases, and 8 bases had no gene match. Germline CDR1 and CDR2: MDHEN and SYDVKM. The CDR3, as DNA: TGTGCCAGCAGTGTAGCGGGAGGCGGTGGGGATACGCAGTATTTT. Its translation: CASSVAGGGGDTQYF. The full variable domain, with the rest looked up from reference TRBV28 and TRBJ2-3, is DVKVTQSSRYLVKRTGEKVFLECVQDMDHENMFWYRQDPGLGLRLIYFSYDVKMKEKGDIPEGYSVSREKKERFSLILESASTNQTSMYLCASSVAGGGGDTQYFGPGTRLTVL.

This clone was seen a single time. The chain couples TRBV13 to TRBJ2-1, with 7 positions matching TRBD2. This CDR3 has 18 residues. The ends lost 11 bases at V and 0 bases at J; junction bases unmatched: 19. Germline CDR1 is PRHDT and CDR2 is FYEKMQ (reference sequence). The CDR3 region is CASAGNHGGSRSYNEQFF. The CDR3 region has the DNA TGTGCCTCAGCGGGGAATCACGGGGGATCCCGCTCCTACAATGAGCAGTTCTTC.

V gene TRBV5-1 combines with J gene TRBJ1-2, with D maybe TRBD1 (6 bases). V was clipped by 4 bases and J by 4 bases, with 14 bases between them. Germline V gene lookup returns CDR1 SGHRS and CDR2 YFSETQ. CDR3 length: 14 residues. In DNA form, the CDR3 reads TGCGCCAGCAGCCGTGACAGGAGGTCCTATGGCTACACCTTC. Residues: CASSRDRRSYGYTF.

The chain couples TRBV28 to TRBJ1-1, with D maybe TRBD1 (5 bases). The CDR3 has 15 residues. V lost 4 bases to trimming and J lost 1 base, with 13 bases between them. Germline loops: CDR1 MDHEN, CDR2 SYDVKM. The CDR3 DNA is TGTGCCAGCAGTTCCCAGGGCCAGGGGAACACTGAAGCTTTCTTT. The encoded protein is CASSSQGQGNTEAFF.

V and J are TRBV19 and TRBJ2-1, with 9 bases matching TRBD2. Germline lookup yields CDR1 LNHDA and CDR2 SQIVND (reference sequence). This CDR3 is built from 16 residues. The J segment lost 4 bases and the V segment lost 4 bases, leaving 8 bases of the junction unmatched. The CDR3 loop is CASSTRSGGGYNEQFF. The CDR3 coding sequence is TGTGCCAGTAGTACCCGTAGCGGGGGTGGTTACAATGAGCAGTTCTTC.

The V gene is TRBV5-1, the J gene TRBJ2-3; 7 bases are a match to TRBD2. This CDR3 is built from 14 residues. Germline V lookup: CDR1 SGHRS, CDR2 YFSETQ. With V trimmed by 2 bases and J by 3 bases, 3 bases remained unmatched. The CDR3 is CASSLERGTDTQYF. The CDR3 nucleotides read TGCGCCAGCAGCTTAGAGCGGGGAACAGATACGCAGTATTTT. Based on the CDR3 plus reference TRBV5-1 and TRBJ2-3, the full variable domain is KAGVTQTPRYLIKTRGQQVTLSCSPISGHRSVSWYQQTPGQGLQFLFEYFSETQRNKGNFPGRFSGRQFSNSRSEMNVSTLELGDSALYLCASSLERGTDTQYFGPGTRLTVL.

The V gene is TRBV7-3, the J gene TRBJ2-7; 8 bases align to TRBD2. Germline V gene sequence: CDR1 SGHTA, CDR2 FQGTGA. CDR3 length: 16 residues. V lost 4 bases and J lost 4; bases outside the gene matches: 12. This chain's CDR3 is CASSSPRLARTYEQYF. The CDR3 nucleotides read TGTGCCAGCAGCTCCCCGAGACTAGCGCGAACTTACGAGCAGTACTTC.

The chain is built from TRBV28 and TRBJ2-7; the match to TRBD1 covers 9 bases. V shed 5 bases, J shed 1 base, and the junction held 6 bases outside the gene matches. Germline V gene sequence: CDR1 MDHEN, CDR2 SYDVKM. The CDR3 extends over 15 amino acids. The CDR3 loop reads CASSPGTGYSYEQYF. CDR3 sequence (DNA): TGTGCCAGCAGTCCCGGGACAGGGTATTCCTACGAGCAGTACTTC.

This clone was counted once. The J gene is TRBJ2-5, the V gene TRBV7-9, with a possible D match to TRBD2 (6 bases). Trimming pared 3 bases from V and 7 bases from J, leaving 15 bases between. Germline loops: CDR1 SEHNR, CDR2 FQNEAQ (reference sequence). This CDR3 is 14 amino acids long. CDR3 in amino acids: CASSFGRARLTQYF. The CDR3 coding sequence is TGTGCCAGCAGCTTCGGGAGAGCAAGACTGACCCAGTACTTC. Variable domain in full (rest from reference TRBV7-9 and TRBJ2-5): DTGVSQNPRHKITKRGQNVTFRCDPISEHNRLYWYRQTLGQGPEFLTYFQNEAQLEKSRLLSDRFSAERPKGSFSTLEIQRTEQGDSAMYLCASSFGRARLTQYFGPGTRLLVL.

The chain is built from TRBV11-3 and TRBJ2-1, with 7 bases that match TRBD2. The germline gives CDR1 SGHNT, CDR2 YENEEA. The CDR3 extends over 15 amino acids. V shed 4 bases and J 3 bases; nucleotides not matched to a gene: 6. CDR3: CASSSTSVFYNEQFF. The DNA for the CDR3 is TGTGCCAGCAGCTCAACTAGCGTTTTCTACAATGAGCAGTTCTTC.

The V gene is TRBV27, the J gene TRBJ2-4, with D possibly matching TRBD2 (6 bases). V shed 4 bases and J shed 4 bases, with 17 bases lying between them. Germline V gene data show CDR1 as MNHEY and CDR2 as SMNVEV (reference sequence). CDR3 size: 16 residues. The CDR3 DNA reads as TGTGCCAGCAGTTGGGGGACTCAAGGTGGAAAAAACATTCAGTACTTC. Translated: CASSWGTQGGKNIQYF.

The rearrangement joins TRBV5-1 to TRBJ1-2; D remains unclear. The germline gives CDR1 SGHRS, CDR2 YFSETQ. CDR3 length equals 13 residues. The germline V and J ends were trimmed by 0 bases and 3 bases, with 6 bases remaining between them. The CDR3 DNA reads as TGCGCCAGCAGCTTGGTCCGAGACTATGGCTACACCTTC. Translation gives CASSLVRDYGYTF. The entire variable domain, with the rest obtained from reference TRBV5-1 and TRBJ1-2, is as follows: KAGVTQTPRYLIKTRGQQVTLSCSPISGHRSVSWYQQTPGQGLQFLFEYFSETQRNKGNFPGRFSGRQFSNSRSEMNVSTLELGDSALYLCASSLVRDYGYTFGSGTRLTVV.

The V call is TRBV9, the J call TRBJ2-1; 10 bases agree with TRBD1. The germline CDR1 and CDR2 sequences are SGDLS and YYNGEE. The CDR3 contains 16 residues. J was trimmed by 4 bases and V by 4 bases; bases with no gene match: 8. The DNA of the CDR3 is TGTGCCAGCAGCCCAGGACAGGGGGGTCATTACAATGAGCAGTTCTTC. Protein: CASSPGQGGHYNEQFF.

The V call is TRBV21-1, the J call TRBJ2-7; whether TRBD1, the table's D call, matches the DNA was not checked. TRBV21-1 is classified as a pseudogene. The CDR3 covers 18 residues. The CDR3 region is CASSQARYGTGEAYEQYF. As DNA, the CDR3 is TGTGCCAGCAGCCAAGCAAGGTATGGCACAGGGGAAGCCTACGAGCAGTACTTC.

J is TRBJ2-7 and V is TRBV15; 10 nucleotides align to TRBD2. V was pared by 3 bases and J by 4 bases, with 6 bases of the junction left unmatched. The CDR3 contains 15 residues. Germline assignment: CDR1 LNHNV and CDR2 YYDKDF (reference sequence). Written as DNA, the CDR3 is TGTGCCACCAGCAGGGTTAGCGGGGGGACTTACGAGCAGTACTTC. The encoded protein is CATSRVSGGTYEQYF.

V and J are TRBV15 and TRBJ1-2; TRBD1 agrees at 8 bases. Germline V CDR1 and CDR2: LNHNV, YYDKDF (reference sequence). With V trimmed by 3 bases and J by 6 bases, 3 bases remained unmatched. The CDR3 consists of 13 residues. The CDR3 reads CATSSRGRDGYTF. The CDR3, as DNA: TGTGCCACCAGCAGCAGGGGGCGTGATGGCTACACCTTC. Filled out from reference TRBV15 and TRBJ1-2, the complete variable domain reads DAMVIQNPRYQVTQFGKPVTLSCSQTLNHNVMYWYQQKSSQAPKLLFHYYDKDFNNEADTPDNFQSRRPNTSFCFLDIRSPGLGDTAMYLCATSSRGRDGYTFGSGTRLTVV.

This chain uses TRBV6-1 with TRBJ1-1; no clear D gene. V lost 7 bases to trimming and J lost 1 base, with 13 bases between them. Germline CDR1 MNHNS, CDR2 SASEGT. This CDR3 comprises 14 residues. The CDR3 DNA reads TGTGCCAGCAAGCGCGGGTCGGGGAACACTGAAGCTTTCTTT. Translation gives CASKRGSGNTEAFF.